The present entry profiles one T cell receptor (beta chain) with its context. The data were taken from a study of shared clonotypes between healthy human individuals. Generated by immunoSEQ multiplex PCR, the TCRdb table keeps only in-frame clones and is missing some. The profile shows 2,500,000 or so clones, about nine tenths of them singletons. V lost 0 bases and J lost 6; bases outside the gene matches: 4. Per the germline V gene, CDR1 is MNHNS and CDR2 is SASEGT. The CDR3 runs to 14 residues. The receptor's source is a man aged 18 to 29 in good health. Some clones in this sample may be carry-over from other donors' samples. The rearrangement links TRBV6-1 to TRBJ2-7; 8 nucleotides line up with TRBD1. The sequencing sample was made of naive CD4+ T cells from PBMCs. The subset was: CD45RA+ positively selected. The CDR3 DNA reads TGTGCCAGCAGTGAAGCCGGGACAGGCCTCGAGCAGTACTTC. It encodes CASSEAGTGLEQYF.